The clone carrying this TCR beta chain has a handful of counts. The antigen is unknown. The source of the sample is a study of vaccination effects on CD4 cells after COVID-19. Whole-study results and caveats: Only a few convalescent patients and no early post-infection timepoints featured in the study. The study found that only 1 of 255 vaccine-induced clones from healthy vaccinees cross-reacted with common cold coronaviruses.

Once cultured for approximately eleven days, the cells underwent separation to obtain CD4+ T cells. Vaccine recipients, nucleocapsid antibody negative, had no prior SARS-CoV-2 infection. Germline V lookup: CDR1 SGHRS, CDR2 YFSETQ. V lost 4 bases to trimming and J lost 0 bases, with 11 bases between them. This CDR3 is 16 amino acids long. The repertoire was sequenced with immunoSEQ multiplex PCR; TCRdb's copy has only in-frame clones and lacks some. This sample has 45,000 to 75,000 clones, with about three quarters found just once. The source of this sequence is a human donor who received a COVID-19 vaccine. The source material was CD4+ T cells from PBMCs cultured without peptide, sampled before COVID-19 vaccination. The chain links TRBV5-1 to TRBJ2-6; tentatively, D is TRBD1 (6 bases). CDR3 loop: CASSLTGTSGANVLTF. The CDR3 DNA sequence: TGCGCCAGCAGCCTGACAGGCACCTCTGGGGCCAACGTCCTGACTTTC.